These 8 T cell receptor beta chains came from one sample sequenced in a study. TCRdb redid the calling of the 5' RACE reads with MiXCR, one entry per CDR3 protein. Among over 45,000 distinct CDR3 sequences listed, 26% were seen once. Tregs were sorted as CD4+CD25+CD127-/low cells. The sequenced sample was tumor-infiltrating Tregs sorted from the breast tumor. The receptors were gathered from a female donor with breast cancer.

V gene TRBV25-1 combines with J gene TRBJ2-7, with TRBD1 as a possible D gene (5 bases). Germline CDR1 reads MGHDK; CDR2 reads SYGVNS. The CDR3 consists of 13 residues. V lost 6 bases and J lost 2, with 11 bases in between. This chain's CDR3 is CASRSQATYEQYF. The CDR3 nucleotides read TGTGCCAGCAGGTCACAGGCCACCTACGAGCAGTACTTC.

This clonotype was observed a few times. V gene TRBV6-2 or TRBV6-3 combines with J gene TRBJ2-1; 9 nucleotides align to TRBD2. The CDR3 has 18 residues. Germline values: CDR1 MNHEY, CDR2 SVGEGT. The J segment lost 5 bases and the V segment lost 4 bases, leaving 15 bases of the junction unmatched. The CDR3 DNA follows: TGTGCCAGCAGTTCCACGCTACGAAAGCGGGAGGCCCACAATGAGCAGTTCTTC. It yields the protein CASSSTLRKREAHNEQFF.

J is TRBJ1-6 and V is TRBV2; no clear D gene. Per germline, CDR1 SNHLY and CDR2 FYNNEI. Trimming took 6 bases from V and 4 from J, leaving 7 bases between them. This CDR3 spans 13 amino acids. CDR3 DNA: TGTGCCAGCAGAGGAGATTATAATTCACCCCTCCACTTT. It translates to CASRGDYNSPLHF.

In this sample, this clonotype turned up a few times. In nucleotides, the CDR3 is TGTGCCAGCAGCTCTCCGGGACAGGGGAACACTGAAGCTTTCTTT. Protein sequence: CASSSPGQGNTEAFF. The chain uses TRBV28 and TRBJ1-1, with 9 bases aligning to TRBD1. V trimming: 6 bases; J trimming: 1 base; junction bases outside the gene matches: 6. The CDR3 is 15 residues long. The germline V gene encodes CDR1 MDHEN and CDR2 SYDVKM.

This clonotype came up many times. The CDR3 reads CSAAGGGYGDSQQYF. CDR3 DNA sequence: TGCAGTGCTGCCGGGGGGGGCTATGGAGACTCTCAGCAGTACTTC. V gene TRBV20-1 combines with J gene TRBJ2-7; 8 nucleotides line up with TRBD2. Germline V gene data show CDR1 as DFQATT and CDR2 as SNEGSKA (reference sequence). Losses at the gene ends were 5 bases for V and 8 bases for J; bases not matched to a gene: 17. The CDR3 is made up of 15 amino acids.

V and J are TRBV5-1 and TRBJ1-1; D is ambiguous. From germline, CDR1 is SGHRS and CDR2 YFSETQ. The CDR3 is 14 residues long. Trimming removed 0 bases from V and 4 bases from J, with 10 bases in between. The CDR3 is CASSLGVGRTEAFF. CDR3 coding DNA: TGCGCCAGCAGCTTGGGTGTCGGCCGCACTGAAGCTTTCTTT.

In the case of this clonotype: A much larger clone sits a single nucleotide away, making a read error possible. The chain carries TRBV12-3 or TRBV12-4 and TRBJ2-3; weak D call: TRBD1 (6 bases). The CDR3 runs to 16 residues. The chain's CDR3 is CANSLRQVGLTDTQYF. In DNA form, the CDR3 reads TGTGCCAACAGTCTTAGACAGGTTGGACTCACAGATACGCAGTATTTT.

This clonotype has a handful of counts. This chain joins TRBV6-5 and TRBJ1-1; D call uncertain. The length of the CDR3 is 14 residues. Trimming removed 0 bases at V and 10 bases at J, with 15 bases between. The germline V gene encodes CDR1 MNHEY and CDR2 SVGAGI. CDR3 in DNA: TGTGCCAGCAGTTACTCGAGTCTGAGCCTAAGAGCTTTCTTT. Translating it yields CASSYSSLSLRAFF.